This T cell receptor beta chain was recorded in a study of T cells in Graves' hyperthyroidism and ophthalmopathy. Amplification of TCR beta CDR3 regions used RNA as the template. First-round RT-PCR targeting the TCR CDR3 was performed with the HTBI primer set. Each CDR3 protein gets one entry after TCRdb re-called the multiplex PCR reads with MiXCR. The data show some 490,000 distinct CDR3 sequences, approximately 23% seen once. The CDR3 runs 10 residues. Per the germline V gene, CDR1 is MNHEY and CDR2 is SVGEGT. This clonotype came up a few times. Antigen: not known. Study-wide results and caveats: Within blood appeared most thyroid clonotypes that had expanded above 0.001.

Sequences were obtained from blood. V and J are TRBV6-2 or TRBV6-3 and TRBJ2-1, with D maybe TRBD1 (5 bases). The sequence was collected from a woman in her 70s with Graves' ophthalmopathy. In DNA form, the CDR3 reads TGTGCTATTGGGGCCGATGAGCAGTTCTTC. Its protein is CAIGADEQFF.